Listed below are T cell receptor beta chains from one sample, sequenced in a study of regulatory T cells in long-lasting Graves disease. TCRdb processed the multiplex PCR reads anew with MiXCR; each CDR3 protein has one entry. This table holds about 220,000 distinct CDR3 sequences, about 18% found once. The input for sequencing was peripheral blood mononuclear cells (PBMCs), taken at new diagnosis, from a patient treated with antithyroid drugs. The source of these receptors is a female donor with Graves disease. CDR3s include the opening cysteine and the closing phenylalanine or tryptophan. Fields, in order: clone size, CDR3 length, V gene, J gene, D gene, CDR3 DNA, CDR3 protein. A D gene is named only where the DNA matches it firmly. The size of a clone is reported for some rows only, either as once, few or many, or as a class for expanded clones.

few,15,TRBV5-4,TRBJ1-1,NA,TGTGCCAGCAGCTTACAGGGAATCATGAACACTGAAGCTTTCTTT,CASSLQGIMNTEAFF
NA,15,TRBV20-1,TRBJ2-1,TRBD1,TGCAGTGCCAGGCCCGGGACAGGAGGTAAAAATGAGCAGTTCTTC,CSARPGTGGKNEQFF
many,13,TRBV2,TRBJ1-4,TRBD1,TGTGCCAGCAAGCTCCTGGGACAGGAAAAACTGTTTTTT,CASKLLGQEKLFF
many,15,TRBV24-1,TRBJ1-2,NA,TGTGCCACCAGTGACGGCCCGGCCTCTAACTATGGCTACACCTTC,CATSDGPASNYGYTF
many,16,TRBV12-3/TRBV12-4,TRBJ2-5,TRBD2,TGTGCCAGCAGTTTAGCGGGCAGGCGGGAGAGGGAGACCCAGTACTTC,CASSLAGRRERETQYF
many,12,TRBV19,TRBJ1-1,NA,TGTGCCAGTAGTCTCCAGAACACTGAAGCTTTCTTT,CASSLQNTEAFF
many,13,TRBV10-3,TRBJ1-6,NA,TGTGCCATCAGTCCGGGGAGCGATTCACCCCTCCACTTT,CAISPGSDSPLHF
NA,17,TRBV24-1,TRBJ2-1,TRBD2,TGTGCCACCAGTGATCTCACTAGCGCGAGCTCCTACAATGAGCGGTTCTTC,CATSDLTSASSYNERFF
many,14,TRBV14,TRBJ2-7,NA,TGTGCCAGCAGCCAAGGGGCTTGGGGTAACGAGCAGTACTTC,CASSQGAWGNEQYF
many,15,TRBV11-2,TRBJ1-4,TRBD1,TGTGCCAGCAGCTGGGACAGGGGGACTAATGAAAAACTGTTTTTT,CASSWDRGTNEKLFF
many,18,TRBV20-1,TRBJ1-3,TRBD1,TGCAGTGCTAGAGATCGGAGTAGAGGACAGGGGTTTGGCAACACCATATATTTT,CSARDRSRGQGFGNTIYF
many,13,TRBV7-6,TRBJ1-1,TRBD1,TGTGCCAGCAGGAAGGGGGCAGGAACTGAAGCTTTCTTT,CASRKGAGTEAFF
many,13,TRBV7-2,TRBJ2-2,NA,TGTGCCAGCAGCCCAGTTTTGGCCGGGGAGCTGTTTTTT,CASSPVLAGELFF
many,20,TRBV24-1,TRBJ2-1,TRBD2,TGTGCCACCAGTGATTTCCCCGGGACAAAGCAAGGACTAGCCGTCGATGAGCAGTTCTTC,CATSDFPGTKQGLAVDEQFF
NA,16,TRBV28,TRBJ1-5,NA,TGTGCCAGCAGCCCCCCGACAGAGTGGAGCAATCAGCCCCAGCATTTT,CASSPPTEWSNQPQHF
few,17,TRBV6-2/TRBV6-3,TRBJ1-5,TRBD1,TGTGCCAGCAGTTCCTCGACAGGGAGCTCGGGCAATCAGCCCCAGCATTTT,CASSSSTGSSGNQPQHF
many,13,TRBV2,TRBJ2-2,TRBD2,TGTGCCAGCAGGGGGAGGGACGGCGGGGAGCTGTTTTTT,CASRGRDGGELFF
few,17,TRBV6-1,TRBJ2-2,NA,TGTGCCAGCAGCCGAAAGGGGAGGGGGTCGAACACCGGGGAGCTGTTTTTT,CASSRKGRGSNTGELFF
many,14,TRBV2,TRBJ1-4,NA,TGTGCCAGCAGCCTCCGGGCCGATAATGAAAAACTGTTTTTT,CASSLRADNEKLFF
many,14,TRBV7-2,TRBJ2-1,NA,TGTGCCAGCAGCTTAGTTACAGGGTCAAATGAGCAGTTCTTC,CASSLVTGSNEQFF
NA,16,TRBV2,TRBJ1-1,TRBD1,TGTGCCCGGACTCGGACAGGGGGCATTATGAACACTGAAGCTTTCTTT,CARTRTGGIMNTEAFF
many,15,TRBV18,TRBJ1-2,NA,TGTGCCAGCTCACCACCGGAGGGACTCTCCAGCGGCTACACCTTC,CASSPPEGLSSGYTF
many,14,TRBV10-2,TRBJ2-3,NA,TGCGCCAGCAGTGATTCCGGGTACACAGATACGCAGTATTTT,CASSDSGYTDTQYF
many,14,TRBV6-5,TRBJ2-5,TRBD1,TGTGCCAGCAGTTACCTGGACAGGGGGCGGACCCAGTACTTC,CASSYLDRGRTQYF
many,14,TRBV12-3/TRBV12-4,TRBJ1-2,TRBD1,TGTGCCAGCAGTCTCGGGACAGGCCTGGGCGGCTACACCTTC,CASSLGTGLGGYTF
many,15,TRBV12-3/TRBV12-4,TRBJ1-5,TRBD1,TGTGCCAGCAGTTTAGGTCAGGGGGCCAATCAGCCCCAGCATTTT,CASSLGQGANQPQHF
many,11,TRBV2,TRBJ2-7,NA,TGTGCCAGCAGTGAATATCCCGAGCAGTACTTC,CASSEYPEQYF
many,14,TRBV5-5,TRBJ2-5,NA,TGTGCCAGCAGCCTCGGGGGTAGAGAGGAGACCCAGTACTTC,CASSLGGREETQYF
many,13,TRBV28,TRBJ1-2,TRBD1,TGTGCCAGCAGGCGGGGGACAGTCTATGGCTACACCTTC,CASRRGTVYGYTF
many,15,TRBV5-5,TRBJ2-3,NA,TGTGCCAGCAGCTTCGGGGGGCTTAGCACAGATACGCAGTATTTT,CASSFGGLSTDTQYF
many,21,TRBV20-1,TRBJ2-7,NA,TGCAGTGCGAAAGCCCCGGGACAGGGAGCGAGAGCGGGAGGGCCCCGGTACGAGCAGTACTTC,CSAKAPGQGARAGGPRYEQYF
many,14,TRBV7-2,TRBJ2-4,TRBD2,TGTGCCAGCAGCACCCGGGAGGGGAGGAACATTCAGTACTTC,CASSTREGRNIQYF
many,15,TRBV2,TRBJ2-3,NA,TGTGCCAGCAATTTGGGTACGCGCCGCACAGATACGCAGTATTTT,CASNLGTRRTDTQYF
many,15,TRBV30,TRBJ2-1,NA,TGTGCCTGGAGCGGTACGAGGAGCTCCTACAATGAGCAGTTCTTC,CAWSGTRSSYNEQFF
NA,17,TRBV3-1,TRBJ1-6,NA,TGTGCCAGCTTTTCCCAGACCGGGACTGGTCTTGAATCACCCCTCCACTTT,CASFSQTGTGLESPLHF
many,13,TRBV20-1,TRBJ2-3,TRBD2,TGCAGTGCCGGGACTAGCGAGACAGATACGCAGTATTTT,CSAGTSETDTQYF
many,13,TRBV11-3,TRBJ1-1,TRBD1,TGTGCCAGCAGCGCAGGGGGTAAAACTGAAGCTTTCTTT,CASSAGGKTEAFF
many,15,TRBV6-5,TRBJ2-2,NA,TGTGCCAGCAGTTACTCGACACGCCTTTGGGGGGAGCTGTTTTTT,CASSYSTRLWGELFF
many,13,TRBV12-3/TRBV12-4,TRBJ2-1,NA,TGTGCCAGCAGTTTTCAGGGCTACAATGAGCAGTTCTTC,CASSFQGYNEQFF
many,13,TRBV20-1,TRBJ1-5,TRBD1,TGCAGTGCTCTGAAGGACAGGGATCAGCCCCAGCATTTT,CSALKDRDQPQHF
NA,14,TRBV5-1,TRBJ1-6,NA,TGCGCCAGCAGCTTAGGGGATAATAATTCACCCCTCCACTTT,CASSLGDNNSPLHF
many,16,TRBV7-3,TRBJ2-2,NA,TGTGCCAGCAGCCCTAGGGACCACATGGACACCGGGGAGCTGTTTTTT,CASSPRDHMDTGELFF
many,13,TRBV20-1,TRBJ1-2,NA,TGCAGTGCAAAGGCCGGGCCCTTCGGTGGCTACACCTTC,CSAKAGPFGGYTF
few,12,TRBV6-2/TRBV6-3,TRBJ2-2,NA,TGTGCCACCCAAGAAAACACCGGGGAGCTGTTTTTT,CATQENTGELFF
many,16,TRBV7-8,TRBJ2-2,TRBD1,TGTGCCAGCAGCCCTGGGACAGGGGTCGGCACCGGGGAGCTGTTTTTT,CASSPGTGVGTGELFF
many,14,TRBV6-1,TRBJ1-1,NA,TGTGCCAGCAGCCAAGGGGCCCCAGGGACTGAAGCTTTCTTT,CASSQGAPGTEAFF
many,14,TRBV19,TRBJ1-3,NA,TGTGCCAGTAGGGATGAGATAACTGGAAACACCATATATTTT,CASRDEITGNTIYF
many,13,TRBV24-1,TRBJ2-1,NA,TGTGCCACCAGTGCCCTTTTATACAATGAGCAGTTCTTC,CATSALLYNEQFF
many,14,TRBV29-1,TRBJ1-1,TRBD1,TGCAGCGTTGAATGGCAGGACAGGGGCGCTGAAGCTTTCTTT,CSVEWQDRGAEAFF
NA,13,TRBV20-1,TRBJ2-1,TRBD2,TGCAGTGCTAGGGAAGAAAGCGGGGGTGAGCAGTTCTTC,CSAREESGGEQFF
few,13,TRBV10-2,TRBJ2-1,NA,TGCGCCAGCAGTGAGTCGGGACTCAATGAGCAGTTCTTC,CASSESGLNEQFF
many,12,TRBV27,TRBJ2-7,NA,TGTGCCAGCAGTGGGGGGGGCAAGTGGCAGTACTTC,CASSGGGKWQYF
many,15,TRBV6-1,TRBJ1-5,TRBD1,TGTGCCAGCAGGCAGGGGGCGCGGAGTCAACAGCCCCAGCATTTT,CASRQGARSQQPQHF
NA,13,TRBV6-2/TRBV6-3,TRBJ1-1,NA,TGTGCCAGCACGGGACAACTAAACACTGAAGCTTTCTTT,CASTGQLNTEAFF
many,14,TRBV20-1,TRBJ1-2,NA,TGCAGTGCCAACCGGGGGGGCGCCGGCTATGGCTACACCTTC,CSANRGGAGYGYTF
NA,13,TRBV20-1,TRBJ2-3,NA,TGCAGTGCTAGAGCGGGGGGCACAGATACGCAGTATTTT,CSARAGGTDTQYF